This TCR beta chain was retrieved from a study of blood T cell repertoires in COVID-19. In the study overall: The United States, Italy and Spain provided the acute and convalescent COVID-19 samples. Sample material is recorded as cDNA or gDNA derived from T cells, B-cell-depleted T cells, or PBMCs.

CDR3 length: 14 amino acids. Germline CDR1 reads KGHSH; CDR2 reads LQKENI. The V gene end was trimmed by 4 bases and the J gene end by 3 bases; junction bases not matched to a gene: 2. TCRdb's copy holds only in-frame clones and misses some; the assay was immunoSEQ multiplex PCR. The sample has 90,000 to 100,000 clones; roughly 90% are singletons. V usage is TRBV18 and J usage is TRBJ2-7, with 11 bases aligning to TRBD1. The source of this sequence is a man between 45 and 60 years old with COVID-19, enrolled during active disease. Input material: peripheral blood. CDR3 DNA sequence: TGTGCCAGCTCACAGGGACAGGGGGTCTACGAGCAGTACTTC. Residues: CASSQGQGVYEQYF. The full variable domain, in which reference TRBV18 and TRBJ2-7 provide the parts outside the CDR3, is NAGVMQNPRHLVRRRGQEARLRCSPMKGHSHVYWYRQLPEEGLKFMVYLQKENIIDESGMPKERFSAEFPKEGPSILRIQQVVRGDSAAYFCASSQGQGVYEQYFGPGTRLTVT.